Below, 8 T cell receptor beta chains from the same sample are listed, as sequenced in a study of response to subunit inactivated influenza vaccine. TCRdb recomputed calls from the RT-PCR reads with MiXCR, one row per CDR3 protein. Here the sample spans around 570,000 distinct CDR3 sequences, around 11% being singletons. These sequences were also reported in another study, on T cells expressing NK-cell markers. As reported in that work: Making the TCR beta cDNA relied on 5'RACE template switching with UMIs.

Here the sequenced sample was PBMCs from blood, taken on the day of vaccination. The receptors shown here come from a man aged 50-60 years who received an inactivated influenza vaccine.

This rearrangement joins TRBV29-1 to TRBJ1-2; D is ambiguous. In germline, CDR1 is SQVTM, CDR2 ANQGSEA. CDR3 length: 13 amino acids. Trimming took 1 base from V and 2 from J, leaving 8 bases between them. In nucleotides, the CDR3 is TGCAGCGTTGAAGTAACAGACAACTATGGCTACACCTTC. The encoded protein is CSVEVTDNYGYTF.

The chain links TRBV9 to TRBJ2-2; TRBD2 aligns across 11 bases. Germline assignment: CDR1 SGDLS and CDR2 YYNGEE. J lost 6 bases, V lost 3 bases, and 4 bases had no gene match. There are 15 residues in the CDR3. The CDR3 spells CASSATSGSPGELFF. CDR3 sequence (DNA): TGTGCCAGCAGCGCCACTAGCGGGAGTCCCGGGGAGCTGTTTTTT.

This CDR3 reads CASSAGGLETQYF. For the CDR3, the DNA is TGTGCCAGCTCAGCAGGGGGCTTGGAGACCCAGTACTTC. This chain uses TRBV7-9 with TRBJ2-5, with 8 bases lining up with TRBD1. From germline, CDR1 is SEHNR and CDR2 FQNEAQ (reference sequence). This CDR3 has 13 amino acids. The V and J ends lost 8 bases and 5 bases, in that order; junction bases with no gene match: 7.

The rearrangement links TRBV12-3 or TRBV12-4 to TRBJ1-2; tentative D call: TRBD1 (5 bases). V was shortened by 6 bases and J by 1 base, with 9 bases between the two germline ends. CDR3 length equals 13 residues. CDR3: CASSDRFNYGYTF. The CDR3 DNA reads TGTGCCAGCAGCGACAGATTTAACTATGGCTACACCTTC.

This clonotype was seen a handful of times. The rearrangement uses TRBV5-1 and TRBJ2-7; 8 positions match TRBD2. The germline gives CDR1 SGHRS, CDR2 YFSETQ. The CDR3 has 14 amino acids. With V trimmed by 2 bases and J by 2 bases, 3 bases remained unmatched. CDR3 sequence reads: CASSFTSGAYEQYF. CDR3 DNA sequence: TGCGCCAGCAGCTTTACTAGCGGCGCCTACGAGCAGTACTTC.

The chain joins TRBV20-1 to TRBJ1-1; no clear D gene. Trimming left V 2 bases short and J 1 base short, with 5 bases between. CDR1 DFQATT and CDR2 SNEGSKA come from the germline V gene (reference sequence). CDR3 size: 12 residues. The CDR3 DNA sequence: TGCAGTGCTAGACCGGAGAACACTGAAGCTTTCTTT. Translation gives CSARPENTEAFF.

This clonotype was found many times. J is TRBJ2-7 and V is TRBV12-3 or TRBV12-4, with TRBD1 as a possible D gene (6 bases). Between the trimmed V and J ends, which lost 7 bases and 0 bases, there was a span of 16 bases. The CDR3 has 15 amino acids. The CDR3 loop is CASTLRTVYSYEQYF. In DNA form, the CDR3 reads TGTGCCAGCACCCTACGGACAGTTTACTCCTACGAGCAGTACTTC.

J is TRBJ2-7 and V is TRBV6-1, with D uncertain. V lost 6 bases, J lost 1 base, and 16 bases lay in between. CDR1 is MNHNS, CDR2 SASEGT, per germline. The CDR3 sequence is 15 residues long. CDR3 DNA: TGTGCCAGCAGCCAGGCGATCCTCGGGTCCTACGAGCAGTACTTC. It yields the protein CASSQAILGSYEQYF.